Presented here are 9 T cell receptor beta chains from one specimen sequenced in a study of CD8+CD57+ T cells in acquired aplastic anemia (dated by TCRdb to 2016 to 2019). TCRdb names Illumina HiSeq 2000 as the instrument used. TCR beta VDJ combination and CDR3 sequence profiling used genomic DNA as the template. The public reads were reanalyzed by TCRdb: fastp trimming at Q25, MiXCR alignment, in-frame beta chains only. Each CDR3 protein appears once, grouped with its most common genes and DNA. The table for this sample lists approximately 250,000 distinct CDR3 sequences; around 82% of them were counted only once. The top ten hold around 40% of the sample. Expansion of CD8+CD57+ cells had been shown by flow cytometry in the patients chosen for sequencing. Sequenced: sorted CD4+, CD8+, or CD8+CD57+ T cells (not recorded which) from PBMCs. These receptor sequences come from a human donor with aplastic anemia.

Note on this clonotype: Since no conserved phenylalanine or tryptophan closes the CDR3, a read error is the likely cause. The DNA is left out, because the CDR3 cannot be placed on it with certainty; the CDR3 is given as TCRdb lists it. The chain has TRBV7-2 and TRBJ2-3. CDR1 and CDR2 from the germline V gene are SGHTA and FQGNSA. The CDR3 length is 13 residues, termini included. The chain's CDR3 is CASSFGGTDEPQY.

This clonotype was recorded only once. A read error may produce the germline difference seen at one junction end. The chain carries TRBV9 and TRBJ2-2; D gene unclear. Germline loops: CDR1 SGDLS, CDR2 YYNGEE. This CDR3 has 21 residues. In nucleotides, the CDR3 is TGCGCCAGCAGCGAGTCTGTGAGAGATAACAGCGATTACGCGAACACCGGGGAGCTGTTTTTT. Amino acid sequence: CASSESVRDNSDYANTGELFF.

This rearrangement joins TRBV7-9 to TRBJ1-2; the D is unclear. Germline CDR1 reads SEHNR; CDR2 reads FQNEAQ (reference sequence). The CDR3 consists of 16 residues. V lost 3 bases, J lost 11 bases, and 25 bases lay in between. CDR3 DNA: TGTGCCAGCAGCTTGGTACCCGACGGGCTGTTATTTGGATACACCTTC. Translation gives CASSLVPDGLLFGYTF.

The chain employs TRBV7-2 and TRBJ1-2; the D is unclear. V was shortened by 4 bases and J by 2 bases, with 14 bases between the two germline ends. CDR3 length: 15 amino acids. The germline V gene has CDR1 SGHTA and CDR2 FQGNSA. The CDR3: CASSWGEGANYGYTF. CDR3 DNA sequence: TGTGCCAGCAGCTGGGGAGAGGGCGCCAACTATGGCTACACCTTC. Using reference TRBV7-2 and TRBJ1-2 for the parts outside the CDR3, the full variable domain is GAGVSQSPSNKVTEKGKDVELRCDPISGHTALYWYRQSLGQGLEFLIYFQGNSAPDKSGLPSDRFSAERTGGSVSTLTIQRTQQEDSAVYLCASSWGEGANYGYTFGSGTRLTVV.

This clonotype was counted a few times. V is TRBV25-1 and J is TRBJ2-3; D is possibly TRBD1 or TRBD2 (6 bases each). Trimming removed 2 bases at V and 2 bases at J, with 11 bases between. CDR1 and CDR2 (germline): MGHDK, SYGVNS. This CDR3 region has 15 residues. The CDR3 sequence: CASSELEGDTDTQYF. CDR3 DNA: TGTGCCAGCAGTGAACTGGAGGGGGACACAGATACGCAGTATTTT. Together with reference TRBV25-1 and TRBJ2-3, the CDR3 gives the full variable domain: EADIYQTPRYLVIGTGKKITLECSQTMGHDKMYWYQQDPGMELHLIHYSYGVNSTEKGDLSSESTVSRIRTEHFPLTLESARPSHTSQYLCASSELEGDTDTQYFGPGTRLTVL.

This clonotype has just a few counts. The chain links TRBV20-1 to TRBJ2-7, with 7 nucleotides matching TRBD1. The length of the CDR3 is 13 residues. Germline values: CDR1 DFQATT, CDR2 SNEGSKA (reference sequence). After removal of 1 base from V and 4 bases from J, the junction contained 4 bases not matched to a gene. The CDR3 region has the DNA TGCAGTGCTAGAGGCGACAGGGTGTACGAGCAGTACTTC. Amino acid sequence: CSARGDRVYEQYF.

For the CDR3, the DNA is TGTGCCATCAGTGGGGGGGGAGGGAGTGAAAAACTGTTTTTT. Protein: CAISGGGGSEKLFF. This sequence joins TRBV10-3 and TRBJ1-4; D is possibly TRBD1 (5 bases). Trimming stripped 4 bases from V and 7 bases from J, with 13 bases between. The CDR3 sequence is 14 residues long. Germline CDR1 ENHRY, CDR2 SYGVKD.

This clonotype was seen at least ten times. V and J are TRBV27 and TRBJ2-1; TRBD2 is a possible D gene (7 bases). The CDR3 sequence is 12 residues long. The V end lost 8 bases, the J end lost 4 bases, and 9 bases lay between the germline ends. Germline V CDR1 and CDR2: MNHEY, SMNVEV (reference sequence). CDR3: CASGRGYNEQFF. Here the CDR3 DNA reads TGTGCCAGCGGGAGGGGGTACAATGAGCAGTTCTTC.

The J gene is TRBJ1-4, the V gene TRBV9; D unresolved. Trimming stripped 5 bases from V and 4 bases from J, with 15 bases between. This CDR3 comprises 15 residues. From germline, CDR1 is SGDLS and CDR2 YYNGEE. The CDR3 here is CASRPPGNNNEKLFF. In DNA form, the CDR3 reads TGTGCCAGCAGACCCCCCGGGAACAATAATGAAAAACTGTTTTTT.